This TCR beta chain appears in the sequencing data of a study of cytomegalovirus exposure and HLA in healthy donors. 13 Jbeta primers and 60 Vbeta primers were used for the PCR. Method: immunoSEQ multiplex PCR; TCRdb's copy keeps in-frame clones and lacks some. The sample holds 120,000 to 150,000 clones, 70% to 75% seen once. CDR1 and CDR2 from the germline V gene are SGHRS and YFSETQ. V lost 3 bases, J lost 2 bases, and 8 bases stayed unmatched. There are 16 residues in the CDR3. With regard to this clone: As yet, its antigen is unknown.

Study results and caveats: The study flagged roughly 160 TCR beta chains as cytomegalovirus-associated. Reportedly, TCR beta sequences accurately predicted HLA-A and HLA-B alleles in most subjects. In a later analysis, common viral pathogens appeared linked to several of the most significant clusters.

The TCR comes from a human donor in good health. J is TRBJ1-1 and V is TRBV5-1, with 9 bases lining up with TRBD1. Sequences were obtained from PBMCs. The chain's CDR3 is CASSSARTGENTEAFF. In DNA, the CDR3 is TGCGCCAGCAGCTCGGCGAGGACAGGGGAAAACACTGAAGCTTTCTTT. Filled out from reference TRBV5-1 and TRBJ1-1, the complete variable domain reads KAGVTQTPRYLIKTRGQQVTLSCSPISGHRSVSWYQQTPGQGLQFLFEYFSETQRNKGNFPGRFSGRQFSNSRSEMNVSTLELGDSALYLCASSSARTGENTEAFFGQGTRLTVV.